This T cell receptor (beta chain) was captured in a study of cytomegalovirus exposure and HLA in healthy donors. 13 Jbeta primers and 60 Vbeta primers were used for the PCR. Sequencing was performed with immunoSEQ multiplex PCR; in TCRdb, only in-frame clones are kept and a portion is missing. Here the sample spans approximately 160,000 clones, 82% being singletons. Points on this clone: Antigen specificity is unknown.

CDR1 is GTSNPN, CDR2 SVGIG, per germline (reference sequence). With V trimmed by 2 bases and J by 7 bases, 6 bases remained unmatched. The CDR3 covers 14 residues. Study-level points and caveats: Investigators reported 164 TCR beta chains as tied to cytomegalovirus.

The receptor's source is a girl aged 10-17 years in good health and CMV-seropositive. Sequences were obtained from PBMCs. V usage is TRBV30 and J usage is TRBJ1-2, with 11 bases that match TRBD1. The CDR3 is CAWSIGTGGVGYTF. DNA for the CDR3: TGTGCCTGGAGTATCGGGACAGGGGGAGTTGGCTACACCTTC. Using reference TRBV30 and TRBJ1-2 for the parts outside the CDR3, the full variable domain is SQTIHQWPATLVQPVGSPLSLECTVEGTSNPNLYWYRQAAGRGLQLLFYSVGIGQISSEVPQNLSASRPQDRQFILSSKKLLLSDSGFYLCAWSIGTGGVGYTFGSGTRLTVV.